This TCR beta chain was documented in a study of blood T cell repertoires in COVID-19. As for the study in general: COVID-19 samples from acute and convalescent phases originated in the United States, Italy and Spain. Sources were T cells, B-cell-depleted T cells, or PBMCs; the material itself was cDNA or gDNA.

The CDR3 totals 18 residues. Germline V gene data show CDR1 as SGHRS and CDR2 as YFSETQ. V shed 0 bases, J shed 2 bases, and the junction held 10 bases outside the gene matches. In the authors' methods: Quantification of nucleated cells was approximated via reference gene primer amplification. Sequencing was performed with immunoSEQ multiplex PCR; in TCRdb, only in-frame clones are kept and a portion is missing. V and J calls plus clone size are reproduced from that table; the DNA served to infer D and trimming. Among roughly 100,000 clones listed, 70% to 90% were seen once. The sample taken for sequencing was peripheral blood. The TCR was taken from a man aged 45 to 65 with active COVID-19. The chain is built from TRBV5-1 and TRBJ2-7, with 11 bases matching TRBD1. The CDR3 loop reads CASSLGTGGVPTPYEQYF. The DNA of the CDR3 is TGCGCCAGCAGCTTGGGGACAGGGGGCGTTCCCACGCCCTACGAGCAGTACTTC.